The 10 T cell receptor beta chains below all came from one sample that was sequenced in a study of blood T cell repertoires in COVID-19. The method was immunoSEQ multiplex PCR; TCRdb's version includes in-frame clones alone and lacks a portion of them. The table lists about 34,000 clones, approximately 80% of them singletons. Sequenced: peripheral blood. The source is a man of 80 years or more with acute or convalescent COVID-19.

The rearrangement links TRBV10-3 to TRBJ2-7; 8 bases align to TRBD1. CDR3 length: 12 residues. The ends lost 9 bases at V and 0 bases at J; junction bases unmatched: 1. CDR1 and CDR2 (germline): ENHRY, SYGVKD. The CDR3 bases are TGTGCCATGGGGACAGGCTCCTACGAGCAGTACTTC. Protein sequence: CAMGTGSYEQYF.

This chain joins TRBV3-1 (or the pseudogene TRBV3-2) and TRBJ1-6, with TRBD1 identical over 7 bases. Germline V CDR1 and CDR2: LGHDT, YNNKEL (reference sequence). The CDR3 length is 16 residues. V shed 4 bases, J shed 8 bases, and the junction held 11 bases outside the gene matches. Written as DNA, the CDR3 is TGTGCCAGCAGCCCCGCTACCGGGACAGTCGATTCACCCCTCCACTTT. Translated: CASSPATGTVDSPLHF.

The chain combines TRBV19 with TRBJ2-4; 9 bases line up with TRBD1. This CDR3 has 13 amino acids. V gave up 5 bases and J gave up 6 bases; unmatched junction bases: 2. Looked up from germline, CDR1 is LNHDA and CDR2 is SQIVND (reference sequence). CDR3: CASSQTGGNIQYF. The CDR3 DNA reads TGTGCCAGTAGTCAGACAGGGGGAAACATTCAGTACTTC.

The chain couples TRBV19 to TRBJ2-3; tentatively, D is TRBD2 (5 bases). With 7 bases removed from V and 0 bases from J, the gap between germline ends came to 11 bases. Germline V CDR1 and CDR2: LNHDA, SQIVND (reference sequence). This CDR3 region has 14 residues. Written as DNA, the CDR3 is TGTGCCAGTACCGGACTGGGGAGCACAGATACGCAGTATTTT. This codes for CASTGLGSTDTQYF.

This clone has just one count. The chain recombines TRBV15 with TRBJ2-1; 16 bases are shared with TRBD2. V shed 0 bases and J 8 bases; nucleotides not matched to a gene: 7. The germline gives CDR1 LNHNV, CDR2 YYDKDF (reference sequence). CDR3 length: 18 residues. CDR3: CATSRDPGLAGGPDEQFF. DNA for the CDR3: TGTGCCACCAGCAGAGACCCGGGACTAGCGGGAGGGCCTGATGAGCAGTTCTTC.

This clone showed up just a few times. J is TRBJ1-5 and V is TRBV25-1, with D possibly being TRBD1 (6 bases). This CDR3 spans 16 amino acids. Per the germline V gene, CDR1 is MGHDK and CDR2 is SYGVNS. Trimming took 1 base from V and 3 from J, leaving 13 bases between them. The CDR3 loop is CASSEWGTGINQPQHF. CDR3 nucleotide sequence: TGTGCCAGCAGTGAATGGGGTACAGGGATCAATCAGCCCCAGCATTTT.

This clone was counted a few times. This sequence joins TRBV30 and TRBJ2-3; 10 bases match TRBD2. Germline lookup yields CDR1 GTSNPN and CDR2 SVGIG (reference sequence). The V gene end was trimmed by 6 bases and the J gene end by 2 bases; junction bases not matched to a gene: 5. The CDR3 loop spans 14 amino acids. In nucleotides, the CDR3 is TGTGCCTGCCATACTAGCGGGAACACAGATACGCAGTATTTT. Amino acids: CACHTSGNTDTQYF.

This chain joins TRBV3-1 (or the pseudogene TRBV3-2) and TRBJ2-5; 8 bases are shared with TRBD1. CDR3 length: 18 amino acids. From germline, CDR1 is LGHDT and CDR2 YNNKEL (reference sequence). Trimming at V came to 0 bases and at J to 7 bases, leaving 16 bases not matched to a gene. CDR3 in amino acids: CASSQDQGAAMPRVTQYF. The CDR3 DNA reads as TGTGCCAGCAGCCAAGATCAGGGGGCCGCTATGCCCAGGGTGACCCAGTACTTC.

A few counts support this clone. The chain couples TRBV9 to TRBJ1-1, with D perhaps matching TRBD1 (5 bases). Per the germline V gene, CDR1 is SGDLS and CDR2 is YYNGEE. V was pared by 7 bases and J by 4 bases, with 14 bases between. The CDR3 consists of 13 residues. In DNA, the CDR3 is TGTGCCAGCGGTAGGTGGGGGGTCACTGAAGCTTTCTTT. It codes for CASGRWGVTEAFF.

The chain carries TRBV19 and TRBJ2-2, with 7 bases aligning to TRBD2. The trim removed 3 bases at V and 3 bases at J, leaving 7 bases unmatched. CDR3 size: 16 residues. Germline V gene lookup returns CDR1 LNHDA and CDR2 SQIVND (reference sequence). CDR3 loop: CASSIWGGRDTGELFF. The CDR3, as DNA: TGTGCCAGTAGTATTTGGGGAGGGAGAGACACCGGGGAGCTGTTTTTT.